This entry concerns a single TCR beta chain. These data originate in a study of blood T cell repertoires in COVID-19. Study at large: Some COVID-19 samples were acute and others convalescent; all came from the United States, Italy and Spain. Sample material is recorded as cDNA or gDNA derived from T cells, B-cell-depleted T cells, or PBMCs.

In the authors' methods: From reference gene primer amplification, estimates of nucleated cell counts were derived. Measured with immunoSEQ multiplex PCR; TCRdb has only the in-frame clones, and not every one. The DNA gave D and trimming, while V, J and clone size come from that table. The sample consists of roughly 340,000 clones, around 90% of them appearing once. This TCR derives from a woman aged 18-35 years who had recovered from COVID-19. The source material was peripheral blood.

The CDR3 region has the DNA TGTGCCAGCAGCCAAGATCCCGAGCTCTATGGCTACACCTTC. Its protein product is CASSQDPELYGYTF. The chain employs TRBV14 and TRBJ1-2; no clear D. Germline assignment: CDR1 SGHDN and CDR2 FVKESK. The CDR3 spans 14 residues. Trimming stripped 0 bases from V and 4 bases from J, with 9 bases between. The whole variable domain, filled in from reference TRBV14 and TRBJ1-2, reads EAGVTQFPSHSVIEKGQTVTLRCDPISGHDNLYWYRRVMGKEIKFLLHFVKESKQDESGMPNNRFLAERTGGTYSTLKVQPAELEDSGVYFCASSQDPELYGYTFGSGTRLTVV.